Below are 29 T cell receptor beta chains sequenced from a single sample in a study of T cells in Graves' hyperthyroidism and ophthalmopathy. The investigators amplified TCR beta CDR3 regions from RNA transcripts. HTBI primers were used for first-round RT-PCR of the TCR CDR3. Via MiXCR, TCRdb re-called the multiplex PCR reads, giving one row per CDR3 protein. Of roughly 560,000 distinct CDR3 sequences in the sample, roughly 15% were seen once. The sample consisted of blood. Receptors were obtained from a woman aged 40 to 50 with Graves' ophthalmopathy.

The sample holds many counts of this clonotype. This chain uses TRBV27 with TRBJ1-1; 7 bases align to TRBD1. The CDR3 spans 15 residues. Losses at the gene ends were 0 bases for V and 5 bases for J; bases not matched to a gene: 6. Per the germline V gene, CDR1 is MNHEY and CDR2 is SMNVEV (reference sequence). DNA for the CDR3: TGTGCCAGCAGTTTATCAGTTCAACAGGGGACTGAAGCTTTCTTT. It is translated as CASSLSVQQGTEAFF.

The sample holds many counts of this clonotype. The gene calls are TRBV12-3 or TRBV12-4 and TRBJ2-3; D uncertain. The ends were cut back, 3 bases at V and 6 bases at J, with 7 bases in the middle. This CDR3 spans 12 amino acids. The CDR3 loop is CASSFGRDTQYF. Here the CDR3 DNA reads TGTGCCAGCAGTTTTGGCAGGGATACGCAGTATTTT.

In regard to this clonotype: A much larger clone is a single base away; this may be a read error. The chain combines TRBV19 with TRBJ2-7; maybe TRBD2 (5 bases). CDR3 length: 14 amino acids. From germline, CDR1 is LNHDA and CDR2 SQIVND (reference sequence). Trimming removed 6 bases at V and 2 bases at J, with 14 bases between. The CDR3 protein is CASRSPDLAYEQYF. The CDR3 nucleotides read TGTGCCAGTAGATCCCCGGACTTGGCCTACGAGCAGTACTTC. The variable domain in full, completed from reference TRBV19 and TRBJ2-7, reads DGGITQSPKYLFRKEGQNVTLSCEQNLNHDAMYWYRQDPGQGLRLIYYSQIVNDFQKGDIAEGYSVSREKKESFPLTVTSAQKNPTAFYLCASRSPDLAYEQYFGPGTRLTVT.

This clonotype appeared many times. The CDR3 DNA sequence: TGTGCCAGCAGTTACTCTTACCGACACGGAAACACCATATATTTT. Protein sequence: CASSYSYRHGNTIYF. The genes are TRBV6-5 and TRBJ1-3, with D uncertain. Trimming stripped 0 bases from V and 4 bases from J, with 10 bases between. This CDR3 is built from 15 residues. Germline-derived CDR1 and CDR2 are MNHEY and SVGAGI.

This clonotype has a count of ten or more. The V and J genes are TRBV11-2 and TRBJ2-5, with D hard to call. V lost 5 bases and J lost 5, with 15 bases in between. This CDR3 region has 14 residues. The germline V gene encodes CDR1 SGHAT and CDR2 FQNNGV. The chain's CDR3 is CASSPLPVGETQYF. In DNA form, the CDR3 reads TGTGCCAGCAGCCCCCTCCCTGTGGGGGAGACCCAGTACTTC.

This clonotype was seen a handful of times. The V call is TRBV4-1, the J call TRBJ1-3, with unresolved D. The V and J ends lost 1 base and 4 bases respectively, with 11 bases between them. The CDR3 spans 15 residues. Per the germline V gene, CDR1 is MGHRA and CDR2 is YSYEKL. CDR3 in amino acids: CASSQGVGSGNTIYF. The CDR3 DNA sequence: TGCGCCAGCAGCCAAGGAGTGGGGAGCGGAAACACCATATATTTT.

This clonotype was recorded many times. V and J are TRBV12-3 or TRBV12-4 and TRBJ1-3; D remains unclear. V was pared by 7 bases and J by 2 bases, with 15 bases between. CDR3 length: 15 amino acids. The CDR3 DNA sequence: TGTGCCAGCAAAGGACCATTTGGTCCTGGAAACACCATATATTTT. It specifies CASKGPFGPGNTIYF.

This clonotype was seen ten or more times. The rearrangement links TRBV12-3 or TRBV12-4 to TRBJ2-2, with unresolved D. The CDR3 length is 12 residues. V was shortened by 6 bases and J by 6 bases, with 8 bases between the two germline ends. The CDR3, as DNA: TGTGCCAGCAGAATAATCTCCGGGGAGCTGTTTTTT. The encoded protein is CASRIISGELFF.

This clonotype has just a few counts. The chain employs TRBV6-1 and TRBJ2-7; D tentatively fits TRBD1 or TRBD2 (5 bases each). This CDR3 comprises 15 residues. The ends were cut back, 6 bases at V and 1 base at J, with 16 bases in the middle. Germline values: CDR1 MNHNS, CDR2 SASEGT. CDR3 in DNA: TGTGCCAGCAGCATCACCGGGACGGCATCCTACGAGCAGTACTTC. Its translation: CASSITGTASYEQYF.

J is TRBJ2-7 and V is TRBV30; D perhaps matches TRBD2 (6 bases). CDR1 and CDR2 (germline): GTSNPN, SVGIG (reference sequence). The V end was cut by 2 bases, the J end by 6 bases, with 11 bases between. This CDR3 spans 12 amino acids. The CDR3 sequence is CAWSIQGGEQYF. The CDR3, as DNA: TGTGCCTGGAGTATCCAGGGAGGCGAGCAGTACTTC.

As concerns this clonotype: This sequence may be a read error, since a much larger clone differs from it by one base. V and J are TRBV6-2 or TRBV6-3 and TRBJ2-7; TRBD2 agrees at 13 bases. Germline CDR1 reads MNHEY; CDR2 reads SVGEGT. The CDR3 contains 16 residues. In nucleotides, the CDR3 is TGTGTCAGCAGTCCGGGACTAGCGGGGCATGGCTACGAGCAGTACTTC. This translates into CVSSPGLAGHGYEQYF.

This clonotype was recorded at least ten times. A read error is likely, as this CDR3 ends without the conserved phenylalanine or tryptophan. CDR3 nucleotide sequence: TGTGCCAGCAGTTACGGGAGACGGGCAGCAACCCCCTACGAGCAGTACTCC. Translation gives CASSYGRRAATPYEQYS. The chain links TRBV6-5 to TRBJ2-7; D perhaps matches TRBD2 (5 bases). Trimming left V 2 bases short and J 2 bases short, with 19 bases between. The CDR3 has 17 residues. Germline CDR1 reads MNHEY; CDR2 reads SVGAGI.

This clonotype was seen at least ten times. The chain employs TRBV27 and TRBJ2-5; a weak D match, TRBD2 (5 bases). Trimming took 5 bases from V and 7 from J, leaving 11 bases between them. The CDR3 loop spans 12 amino acids. From germline, CDR1 is MNHEY and CDR2 SMNVEV (reference sequence). CDR3 nucleotide sequence: TGTGCCAGCAGTCGGACTCGTGGGACCCAGTACTTC. Its protein product is CASSRTRGTQYF.

The rearrangement uses TRBV5-1 and TRBJ2-7; D tentatively fits TRBD1 or TRBD2 (5 bases each). Trimming removed 7 bases from V and 3 bases from J, with 17 bases in between. Germline V gene data show CDR1 as SGHRS and CDR2 as YFSETQ. This CDR3 spans 14 amino acids. Written as DNA, the CDR3 is TGCGCCAGCCCTTTCCGGGACGCCGTCTACGAGCAGTACTTC. This gives the protein CASPFRDAVYEQYF. The whole variable domain, filled in from reference TRBV5-1 and TRBJ2-7, reads KAGVTQTPRYLIKTRGQQVTLSCSPISGHRSVSWYQQTPGQGLQFLFEYFSETQRNKGNFPGRFSGRQFSNSRSEMNVSTLELGDSALYLCASPFRDAVYEQYFGPGTRLTVT.

This clonotype has ten or more counts. The chain carries TRBV18 and TRBJ2-7; perhaps TRBD1 as D (5 bases). V was shortened by 5 bases and J by 0 bases, with 14 bases between the two germline ends. This CDR3 is 15 amino acids long. Germline V gene lookup returns CDR1 KGHSH and CDR2 LQKENI. This CDR3 reads CASSSTDSYSYEQYF. The CDR3 DNA reads TGTGCCAGCTCATCGACCGACAGCTACTCCTACGAGCAGTACTTC.

The V gene is TRBV12-3 or TRBV12-4, the J gene TRBJ1-5; no clear D. This CDR3 has 14 residues. V lost 0 bases to trimming and J lost 9 bases, with 12 bases between them. The CDR3 is CASSLAQFGPPQHF. For the CDR3, the DNA is TGTGCCAGCAGTTTAGCGCAGTTCGGCCCGCCCCAGCATTTT.

The chain has TRBV6-5 and TRBJ2-5, with D maybe TRBD2 (7 bases). The CDR3 runs 15 residues. Trimming removed 2 bases from V and 0 bases from J, with 10 bases in between. Looked up from germline, CDR1 is MNHEY and CDR2 is SVGAGI. CDR3 sequence reads: CASSYRGANQETQYF. The CDR3 DNA is TGTGCCAGCAGTTACCGGGGGGCCAACCAAGAGACCCAGTACTTC.

This clonotype came up a few times. The V gene is TRBV3-1, the J gene TRBJ2-7; D unresolved. The germline V gene encodes CDR1 LGHDT and CDR2 YNNKEL (reference sequence). The CDR3 has 12 residues. The germline V and J ends were trimmed by 1 base and 5 bases, with 6 bases remaining between them. DNA for the CDR3: TGTGCCAGCAGCCAAGGAGTCCACGAGCAGTACTTC. Protein: CASSQGVHEQYF.

In this sample, this clonotype turned up many times. The J gene is TRBJ2-5, the V gene TRBV28, with D possibly TRBD2 on 7 matching bases. CDR3 length equals 18 residues. Germline V CDR1 and CDR2: MDHEN, SYDVKM. V gave up 8 bases and J gave up 0 bases, with 25 bases separating them. The CDR3 loop reads CASGEGVPGRLYQETQYF. DNA for the CDR3: TGTGCCAGCGGGGAGGGGGTGCCAGGCCGGCTGTACCAAGAGACCCAGTACTTC.

This clonotype was seen at least ten times. The chain is built from TRBV6-2 or TRBV6-3 and TRBJ2-2, with 7 bases lining up with TRBD2. The CDR3 is made up of 14 amino acids. The ends lost 9 bases at V and 13 bases at J; junction bases unmatched: 17. CDR1 is MNHEY and CDR2 is SVGEGT in the germline V gene. CDR3 in DNA: TGTGCCAGGGTCCTAGCGGCTCCCCCCGAGGGGCTGTTTTTT. Translating gives CARVLAAPPEGLFF.

This chain connects TRBV20-1 to TRBJ2-2; no reliable D call. V dropped 1 base and J dropped 7 bases, with 7 bases sitting between them. Germline values: CDR1 DFQATT, CDR2 SNEGSKA (reference sequence). The CDR3 spans 12 residues. CDR3: CSARVGRGELFF. DNA of the CDR3: TGCAGTGCTAGAGTTGGCCGCGGGGAGCTGTTTTTT.

This clonotype was seen a handful of times. The gene calls are TRBV30 and TRBJ2-7; D not certain. Germline values: CDR1 GTSNPN, CDR2 SVGIG (reference sequence). V was pared by 2 bases and J by 6 bases, with 23 bases between. The CDR3 sequence is 16 residues long. Here the CDR3 reads CAWSLPRSLPGTEQYF. The CDR3 region has the DNA TGTGCCTGGAGTCTACCCCGGTCGCTACCAGGTACCGAGCAGTACTTC. The whole variable domain, filled in from reference TRBV30 and TRBJ2-7, reads SQTIHQWPATLVQPVGSPLSLECTVEGTSNPNLYWYRQAAGRGLQLLFYSVGIGQISSEVPQNLSASRPQDRQFILSSKKLLLSDSGFYLCAWSLPRSLPGTEQYFGPGTRLTVT.

V usage is TRBV19 and J usage is TRBJ1-2; 10 positions match TRBD1. This CDR3 is built from 14 residues. CDR1 and CDR2 from the germline V gene are LNHDA and SQIVND (reference sequence). V lost 8 bases to trimming and J lost 7 bases; unmatched junction nucleotides: 10. CDR3 in amino acids: CASRKSGTGVGYTF. The DNA for the CDR3 is TGTGCCAGTCGGAAAAGTGGGACAGGGGTTGGCTACACCTTC.

This clonotype has a count of ten or more. The CDR3 bases are TGCAGCGTTCGACTAGCGGAGGCCTACGAGCAGTACTTC. Amino acid sequence: CSVRLAEAYEQYF. The chain employs TRBV29-1 and TRBJ2-7, with TRBD2 matching 9 bases. Losses at the gene ends were 5 bases for V and 2 bases for J; bases not matched to a gene: 4. Germline lookup yields CDR1 SQVTM and CDR2 ANQGSEA. The CDR3 consists of 13 residues.

The V and J genes are TRBV4-3 and TRBJ2-3; a possible D gene is TRBD1 (6 bases). Germline CDR1 LGHNA, CDR2 YSLEER. Trimming left V 0 bases short and J 0 bases short, with 13 bases between. The CDR3 length is 17 residues. The CDR3 DNA follows: TGCGCCAGCAGCCAAGATCCTACGGGGACAAGCACAGATACGCAGTATTTT. Amino acids: CASSQDPTGTSTDTQYF.

This clonotype was found many times. The chain links TRBV29-1 to TRBJ2-5; 7 bases fit TRBD1. Trimming at V came to 0 bases and at J to 0 bases, leaving 4 bases not matched to a gene. Germline assignment: CDR1 SQVTM and CDR2 ANQGSEA. This CDR3 has 15 residues. Here the CDR3 DNA reads TGCAGCGTTGAAGAACCGGGACAGTACCAAGAGACCCAGTACTTC. Encoded protein: CSVEEPGQYQETQYF. Full variable domain (missing parts from reference TRBV29-1 and TRBJ2-5): SAVISQKPSRDICQRGTSLTIQCQVDSQVTMMFWYRQQPGQSLTLIATANQGSEATYESGFVIDKFPISRPNLTFSTLTVSNMSPEDSSIYLCSVEEPGQYQETQYFGPGTRLLVL.

This clonotype came up many times. The V and J genes are TRBV6-1 and TRBJ1-5, with D unresolved. CDR3 length: 14 residues. Germline CDR1 reads MNHNS; CDR2 reads SASEGT. The ends were cut back, 2 bases at V and 1 base at J, with 6 bases in the middle. CDR3 in DNA: TGTGCCAGCAGTGAATATCGCAGCAATCAGCCCCAGCATTTT. Amino acids: CASSEYRSNQPQHF.

This clonotype was seen a few times. CDR3 sequence (DNA): TGTGCCAGCAGTAACCCCAATCCGGTTTATGGCTACACCTTC. This codes for CASSNPNPVYGYTF. J is TRBJ1-2 and V is TRBV6-5, with D hard to call. Trimming cost V 5 bases and J 5 bases, with 15 bases left between them. CDR1 is MNHEY, CDR2 SVGAGI, per germline. The CDR3 covers 14 residues.

V gene TRBV25-1 combines with J gene TRBJ2-7; a weak D match, TRBD1 (5 bases). In germline, CDR1 is MGHDK, CDR2 SYGVNS. Trimming shortened V by 3 bases and J by 5 bases, and 8 bases separated the two germline ends. The CDR3 covers 12 residues. The CDR3 region has the DNA TGTGCCAGCAGTGATAGACAGAACGAGCAGTACTTC. This encodes CASSDRQNEQYF.